The TCR beta chain described here comes from a study of cytomegalovirus exposure and HLA in healthy donors. The germline V and J ends were trimmed by 1 base and 2 bases, with 12 bases remaining between them. CDR3 size: 15 residues. Germline V gene data show CDR1 as SGHTA and CDR2 as FQGNSA. Healthy bone marrow donors made up the donor group. This PCR relied on a set of 60 Vbeta primers and 13 Jbeta primers. Sequencing used immunoSEQ multiplex PCR; TCRdb keeps in-frame clones, though not all of them. The top ten hold approximately 1.5% of the sample, which has over 150,000 clones, approximately 73% seen once. Whole-study findings and limits: Because they were indistinguishable, some V segments, including TRBV6-2 and TRBV6-3, were excluded. It was reportedly the case that the classifier diagnosed cytomegalovirus status with high specificity and sensitivity.

Of note for this clone: Its antigen is currently unknown.

Sequenced material: PBMCs. V usage is TRBV7-2 and J usage is TRBJ2-7; a weak D match, TRBD2 (6 bases). The TCR sequence derives from a man aged 50-59 years in good health and CMV-seronegative. The CDR3 loop reads CASSLGAGSPYEQYF. CDR3 coding DNA: TGTGCCAGCAGCTTAGGCGCCGGGAGCCCCTACGAGCAGTACTTC.